This T cell receptor (beta chain) was identified during a study of T cells in Graves' hyperthyroidism and ophthalmopathy. TCR beta CDR3 sequences were amplified from RNA transcripts. The TCR CDR3 first-round RT-PCR relied on the HTBI primer set. Using its own MiXCR run on the multiplex PCR reads, TCRdb lists one record per CDR3 protein. The sample has about 380,000 distinct CDR3 sequences, around 20% seen once. This clonotype was observed many times. The source of the PBMCs was over 8.5 ml of fresh peripheral blood. V trimming: 2 bases; J trimming: 7 bases; junction bases outside the gene matches: 2. The germline gives CDR1 MGHRA, CDR2 YSYEKL. This CDR3 contains 12 residues.

The sample consisted of blood. This clonotype was obtained from a man younger than 35 with Graves' ophthalmopathy. This chain uses TRBV4-1 with TRBJ2-7; 7 bases fit TRBD2. The CDR3 region is CASSQPAGEQYF. CDR3 nucleotides: TGCGCCAGCAGCCAACCAGCGGGGGAGCAGTACTTC.